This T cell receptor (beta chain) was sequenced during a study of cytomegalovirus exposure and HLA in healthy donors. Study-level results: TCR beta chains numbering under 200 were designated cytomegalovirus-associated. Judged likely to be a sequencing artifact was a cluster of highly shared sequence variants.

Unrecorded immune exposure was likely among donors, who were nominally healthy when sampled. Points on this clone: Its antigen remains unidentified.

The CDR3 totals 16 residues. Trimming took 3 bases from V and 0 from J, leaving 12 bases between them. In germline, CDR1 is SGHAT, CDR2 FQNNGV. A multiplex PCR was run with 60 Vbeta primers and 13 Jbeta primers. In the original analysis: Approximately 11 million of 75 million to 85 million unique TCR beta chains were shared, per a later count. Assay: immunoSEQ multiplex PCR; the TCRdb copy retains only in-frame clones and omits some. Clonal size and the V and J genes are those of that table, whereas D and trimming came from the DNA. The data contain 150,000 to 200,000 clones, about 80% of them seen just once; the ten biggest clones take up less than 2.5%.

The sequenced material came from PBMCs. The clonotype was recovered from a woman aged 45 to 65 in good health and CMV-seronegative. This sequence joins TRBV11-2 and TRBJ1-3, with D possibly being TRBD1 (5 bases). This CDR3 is CASSFIGHLSGNTIYF. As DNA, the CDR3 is TGTGCCAGCAGCTTCATTGGACACCTCTCTGGAAACACCATATATTTT. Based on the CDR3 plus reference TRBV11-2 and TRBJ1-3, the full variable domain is EAGVAQSPRYKIIEKRQSVAFWCNPISGHATLYWYQQILGQGPKLLIQFQNNGVVDDSQLPKDRFSAERLKGVDSTLKIQPAKLEDSAVYLCASSFIGHLSGNTIYFGEGSWLTVV.